This T cell receptor (beta chain) was captured by sequencing in a study of T cells in Graves' hyperthyroidism and ophthalmopathy. Study observations and caveats: Ophthalmopathy was identified by the model a median around 6.9 months ahead of onset. Blood also held most thyroid clonotypes expanded beyond 0.001.

This clonotype was seen at least ten times. Its antigen is undetermined. TCR beta CDR3 regions were amplified from RNA. A first-round RT-PCR of the TCR CDR3 used the HTBI primer set. TCRdb ran MiXCR on the multiplex PCR reads and lists one entry per CDR3 protein. The sample includes nearly 750,000 distinct CDR3 sequences, roughly 32% of them seen just once. The ends were cut back, 6 bases at V and 2 bases at J, with 11 bases in the middle. The V gene's germline CDR1 is LNHDA and CDR2 SQIVND (reference sequence). The CDR3 runs 14 residues. Subjects aged 18 to 65 presented with newly diagnosed hyperthyroidism of less than 2 months' duration.

The source of this sequence is a woman aged 40 to 50 with Graves' hyperthyroidism. J is TRBJ1-5 and V is TRBV19, with a possible D match to TRBD1 (5 bases). The specimen sequenced was blood. The CDR3 protein is CASSMTAGNQPQHF. Here the CDR3 DNA reads TGTGCCAGTAGCATGACAGCCGGCAATCAGCCCCAGCATTTT.